The TCR beta chain described here comes from a study of identical twins. MiXCR, run by TCRdb on the 5' RACE reads, gives a single entry per CDR3 protein. The profile shows fewer than 500,000 distinct CDR3 sequences, 24% of them singletons. The V end lost 5 bases, the J end lost 2 bases, and 13 bases lay between the germline ends. This CDR3 region has 13 residues. Germline values: CDR1 DFQATT, CDR2 SNEGSKA (reference sequence). In its sample, this clonotype was seen once. This sample also appeared in a second study, on T cells expressing NK-cell markers. From that study: Restriction of the sorted population to alpha-beta TCR T cells was achieved in several experiments with an anti-gamma-delta TCR antibody. Roughly six donors showed dominant NKG2C+ clonotypes comprising about 1.0-7.0% of their CD8+ T cells.

The TCR sequence derives from a young woman in good health. This chain connects TRBV20-1 to TRBJ2-7; D tentatively fits TRBD1 or TRBD2 (5 bases each). Sequenced sample: CD4+ T cells sorted from blood. The CDR3, as DNA: TGCAGTGCTTCGAGGGACGGGACCTACGAGCAGTACTTC. This encodes CSASRDGTYEQYF.